A selection of T cell receptor beta chains follows, all from one sample in a study of shared clonotypes between healthy human individuals. Data came from immunoSEQ multiplex PCR; TCRdb stores just in-frame clones and leaves some out. The sample consists of some 1,400,000 clones, about 96% of them appearing once. The sample comprised naive CD4+ T cells sorted from blood. The receptors originated from a man aged 25 to 45 in good health. The CDR3 runs from the conserved cysteine through the conserved F or W. Each record gives: D gene, clone size, J gene, V gene, CDR3 protein, CDR3 DNA. A D gene is named only where the DNA matches it firmly. Rows give clone size only sometimes, using once, few, many, or a class for an expanded clone.

. . TRBJ2-7 TRBV5-1 CASSLVASPGYEQYF TGCGCCAGCAGCTTGGTGGCCAGCCCAGGCTACGAGCAGTACTTC
TRBD1 . TRBJ1-5 TRBV7-9 CASSLSTGARNQPQHF TGTGCCAGCAGCTTATCGACAGGGGCAAGGAATCAGCCCCAGCATTTT
. . TRBJ2-3 TRBV2 CASSTFDTQYF TGTGCCAGCAGTACGTTCGATACGCAGTATTTT
. . TRBJ2-7 TRBV2 CASNREQYEQYF TGTGCCAGCAACCGGGAACAATACGAGCAGTACTTC
TRBD1 . TRBJ2-5 TRBV4-1 CASSQDVYRGLLETQYF TGCGCCAGCAGCCAAGACGTGTACAGGGGGCTTTTGGAGACCCAGTACTTC
. . TRBJ1-5 TRBV28 CASSTGLGRSNQPQHF TGTGCCAGCAGTACGGGTTTGGGACGGAGCAATCAGCCCCAGCATTTT
. . TRBJ1-3 TRBV28 CASRLGDTGNTIYF TGTGCCAGCCGGCTGGGGGATACTGGAAACACCATATATTTT
. . TRBJ2-1 TRBV10-3 CAISERRDPHEQFF TGTGCCATCAGTGAGCGACGGGATCCCCATGAGCAGTTCTTC
TRBD2 . TRBJ2-3 TRBV9 CASSVGGLATDTQYF TGTGCCAGCAGCGTAGGTGGACTAGCGACAGATACGCAGTATTTT
. . TRBJ2-5 TRBV6-1 CASSLRAGETQYF TGTGCCAGCAGTTTGCGAGCGGGAGAGACCCAGTACTTC
. . TRBJ1-5 TRBV29-1 CSVEFDTVGNQPQHF TGCAGCGTTGAGTTTGATACTGTAGGCAATCAGCCCCAGCATTTT
. . TRBJ2-5 TRBV6-5 CASNEARHQETQYF TGTGCCAGCAACGAAGCGCGGCACCAAGAGACCCAGTACTTC
. . TRBJ1-1 TRBV5-6 CASSLASRSPEAFF TGTGCCAGCAGCTTGGCCTCCCGGTCACCTGAAGCTTTCTTT
TRBD2 . TRBJ2-3 TRBV9 CASSLRTSGRADTQYF TGTGCCAGCAGCCTACGGACTAGCGGGAGGGCAGATACGCAGTATTTT
. . TRBJ2-1 TRBV7-9 CASSWGLDSYNEQFF TGTGCCAGCAGCTGGGGACTCGACTCCTACAATGAGCAGTTCTTC
. . TRBJ1-5 TRBV2 CASSEGGHSNQPQHF TGTGCCAGCAGTGAAGGGGGCCACAGCAATCAGCCCCAGCATTTT
. . TRBJ2-5 TRBV11-2 CASSLGPGLQETQYF TGTGCCAGCAGCTTAGGACCGGGACTCCAAGAGACCCAGTACTTC
TRBD2 . TRBJ2-7 TRBV5-1 CASSYSSGTYEQYF TGCGCCAGCAGCTATTCTAGCGGAACCTACGAGCAGTACTTC
TRBD2 . TRBJ2-3 TRBV5-4 CASSSLAGGLRGSTDTQYF TGTGCCAGCAGCTCCCTAGCGGGAGGCCTGCGGGGGAGCACAGATACGCAGTATTTT
TRBD1 . TRBJ2-1 TRBV28 CASSQRPTGGISMGNEQFF TGTGCCAGCAGCCAAAGGCCAACAGGGGGCATATCAATGGGCAATGAGCAGTTCTTC
TRBD1 . TRBJ1-1 TRBV28 CARGAGGLNTEAFF TGTGCCAGGGGGGCAGGGGGCCTGAACACTGAAGCTTTCTTT
TRBD1 . TRBJ2-1 TRBV27 CASTLYGRQGNYNEQFF TGTGCCAGCACCCTTTACGGACGACAGGGGAACTACAATGAGCAGTTCTTC
. . TRBJ2-3 TRBV5-6 CASSFLGTQYF TGTGCCAGCAGCTTCTTGGGTACGCAGTATTTT
. . TRBJ2-7 TRBV7-2 CASSLDHYEQYF TGTGCCAGCAGCTTAGACCACTACGAGCAGTACTTC
. . TRBJ2-3 TRBV6-5 CASRPRGPDTQYF TGTGCCAGCAGACCCCGCGGGCCAGATACGCAGTATTTT
. . TRBJ2-1 TRBV6-5 CASSYSRLSNEQFF TGTGCCAGCAGTTACTCGAGGCTTTCCAATGAGCAGTTCTTC
TRBD1 . TRBJ2-1 TRBV9 CASSGQGSNEQFF TGTGCCAGCAGCGGACAGGGGAGCAATGAGCAGTTCTTC
. . TRBJ2-7 TRBV28 CASSPGTQSYEQYF TGTGCCAGCAGCCCCGGGACTCAATCCTACGAGCAGTACTTC
. . TRBJ2-1 TRBV10-3 CASSPAAQSYNEQFF TGTGCCAGCTCCCCAGCCGCCCAGTCCTACAATGAGCAGTTCTTC
TRBD2 . TRBJ2-7 TRBV10-3 CAISESTSGSPPYEQYF TGTGCCATCAGTGAGTCGACGAGCGGGAGCCCCCCCTACGAGCAGTACTTC
. . TRBJ2-1 TRBV6-6 CASSPGTVEQFF TGTGCCAGCAGTCCCGGCACGGTTGAGCAGTTCTTC
. . TRBJ1-2 TRBV6-1 CASSLTPGRYGYTF TGTGCCAGCAGTCTCACTCCCGGGAGATATGGCTACACCTTC
. . TRBJ1-2 TRBV5-1 CASSSDGSNYGYTF TGCGCCAGCAGCTCGGACGGATCTAACTATGGCTACACCTTC
TRBD1 . TRBJ2-7 TRBV18 CASSQKGTGIYEQYF TGTGCCAGCTCCCAAAAGGGGACAGGGATCTACGAGCAGTACTTC
TRBD1 . TRBJ2-4 TRBV9 CASSPDGTVKNIQYF TGTGCCAGCAGCCCAGACGGGACAGTAAAAAACATTCAGTACTTC
. once TRBJ2-7 TRBV27 CASSFVGSYEQYF TGTGCCAGCAGTTTCGTTGGGTCCTACGAGCAGTACTTC
TRBD2 . TRBJ2-7 TRBV10-3 CAISEREGGQYF TGTGCCATCAGTGAGCGGGAGGGCGGGCAGTACTTC
. once TRBJ2-7 TRBV19 CASSIDGAGVPYEQYF TGTGCCAGTAGTATAGATGGGGCCGGGGTCCCCTACGAGCAGTACTTC
TRBD1 . TRBJ1-2 TRBV19 CASSGPSGGRYGYTF TGTGCCAGTAGTGGACCGTCAGGGGGACGGTATGGCTACACCTTC
. . TRBJ2-2 TRBV6-5 CASSYPLIGNTGELFF TGTGCCAGCAGTTACCCCTTGATTGGGAACACCGGGGAGCTGTTTTTT
TRBD2 . TRBJ2-3 TRBV5-1 CASSLLGLASPWDTQYF TGCGCCAGCTCACTTCTCGGACTAGCGAGCCCCTGGGATACGCAGTATTTT
. . TRBJ2-3 TRBV27 CASSLSRGTDTQYF TGTGCCAGCAGTTTATCTCGTGGGACAGATACGCAGTATTTT
. . TRBJ2-7 TRBV5-4 CASGEQGGLVLGEQYF TGTGCCAGCGGTGAACAGGGAGGCCTGGTCCTGGGGGAGCAGTACTTC
. . TRBJ2-2 TRBV2 CASSVLLTNTGELFF TGTGCCAGCAGTGTCTTGCTGACCAACACCGGGGAGCTGTTTTTT
. . TRBJ2-4 TRBV5-8 CASSEAGTPSKNIQYF TGTGCCAGCAGTGAGGCAGGGACTCCGAGCAAAAACATTCAGTACTTC